The clone carrying this TCR beta chain occurred once. As handled by the study authors: Amplification with reference gene primers provided the estimates of nucleated cell counts. TCRdb keeps only in-frame clones here, not all; method: immunoSEQ multiplex PCR. V and J calls and clone size come straight from that table; D and trimming were deduced from the DNA. Of roughly 380,000 clones in the sample, 81% are singletons; the top ten hold about 1.2%. These data belong to a study of blood T cell repertoires in COVID-19. Study-wide background: There were acute and convalescent COVID-19 samples, and they came from the United States, Italy and Spain.

This sequence originates from a human donor with acute or convalescent COVID-19. The donor label of this sample is uncertain. Sequencing input: peripheral blood.

The CDR3 loop is CASREGGGIVGWQFF. CDR3 bases: TGTGCCAGCAGGGAGGGAGGGGGGATAGTAGGGTGGCAGTTCTTC. The genes are TRBV2 and TRBJ2-1, with a tentative D call TRBD2 (7 bases). The V end lost 6 bases, the J end lost 12 bases, and 24 bases lay between the germline ends. CDR3 size: 15 residues. CDR1 SNHLY and CDR2 FYNNEI come from the germline V gene.